This T cell receptor (beta chain) was captured by sequencing in a study of cytotoxic CD8 clonotypes in ibrutinib-treated CLL. Study conclusions and caveats: The study found public clonotypes uncommon, contracting or stable on treatment. Baseline levels were approached again at progression, after clonality had risen at ibrutinib response.

With 7 bases removed from V and 6 bases from J, the gap between germline ends came to 9 bases. Germline V gives CDR1 SGHRS, CDR2 YFSETQ. The CDR3 is 11 amino acids. Concerning this clone itself: Its antigen remains unknown.

Repertoires were generated with immunoSEQ multiplex PCR, while TCRdb's copy carries only in-frame clones and drops some. The table includes roughly 200,000 clones, 55% to 85% detected once. This chain connects TRBV5-1 to TRBJ2-3; no clear D. The specimen comprised PBMCs, sampled after 24 months of ibrutinib treatment. This sequence was found in a human donor with chronic lymphocytic leukemia. CDR3 loop: CASAIGDTQYF. In DNA form, the CDR3 reads TGCGCCAGCGCTATCGGGGATACGCAGTATTTT.